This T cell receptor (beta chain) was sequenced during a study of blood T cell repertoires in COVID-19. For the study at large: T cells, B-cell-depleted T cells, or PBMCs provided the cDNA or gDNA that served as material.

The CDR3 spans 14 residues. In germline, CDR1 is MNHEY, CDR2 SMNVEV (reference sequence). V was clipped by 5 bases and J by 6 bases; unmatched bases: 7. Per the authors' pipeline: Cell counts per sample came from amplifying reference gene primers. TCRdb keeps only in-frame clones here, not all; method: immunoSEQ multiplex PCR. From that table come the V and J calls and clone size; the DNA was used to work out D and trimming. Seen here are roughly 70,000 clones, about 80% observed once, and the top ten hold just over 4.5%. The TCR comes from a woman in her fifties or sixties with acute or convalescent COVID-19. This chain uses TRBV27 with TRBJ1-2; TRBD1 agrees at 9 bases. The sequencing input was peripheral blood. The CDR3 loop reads CASSPTGTGNGYTF. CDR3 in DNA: TGTGCCAGCAGTCCTACCGGGACAGGGAATGGCTACACCTTC.